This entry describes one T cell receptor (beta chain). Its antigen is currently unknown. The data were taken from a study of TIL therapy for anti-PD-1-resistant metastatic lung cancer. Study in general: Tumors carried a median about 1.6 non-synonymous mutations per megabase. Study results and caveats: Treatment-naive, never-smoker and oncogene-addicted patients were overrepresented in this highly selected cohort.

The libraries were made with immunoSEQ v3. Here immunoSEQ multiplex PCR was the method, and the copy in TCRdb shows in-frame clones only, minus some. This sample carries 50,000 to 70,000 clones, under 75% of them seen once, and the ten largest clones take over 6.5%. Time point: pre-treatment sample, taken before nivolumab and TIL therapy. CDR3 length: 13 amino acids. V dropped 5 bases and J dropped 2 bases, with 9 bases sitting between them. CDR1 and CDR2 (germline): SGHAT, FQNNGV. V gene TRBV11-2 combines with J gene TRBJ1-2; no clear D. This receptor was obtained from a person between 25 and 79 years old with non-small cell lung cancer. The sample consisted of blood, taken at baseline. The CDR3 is CASSADTNYGYTF. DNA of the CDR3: TGTGCCAGCAGCGCAGACACCAACTATGGCTACACCTTC.